The rows below give T cell receptor beta chains drawn from one sample of a study of vaccination effects on CD4 cells after COVID-19. Only in-frame clones appear in the TCRdb table, and some are missing; sequencing was by immunoSEQ multiplex PCR. The data hold around 37,000 clones, with around 78% observed a single time. Their recognized antigens are unknown. The sequenced sample was CD4+ T cells from PBMCs cultured with a peptide pool, obtained before COVID-19 vaccination. The receptors were gathered from a human donor who had a prior SARS-CoV-2 infection. Each CDR3 is given with its conserved first and last residue. Fields, in order: D gene, V gene, clone size, J gene, CDR3 protein, CDR3 DNA. A D gene is named only where the DNA matches it firmly. The size of a clone is reported for some rows only, either as once, few or many, or as a class for expanded clones.

d_gene: .
v_gene: TRBV9
abundance: .
j_gene: TRBJ2-2
CDR3aa: CASSVARAGELFF
CDR3nt: TGTGCCAGCAGCGTAGCTAGGGCCGGGGAGCTGTTTTTT

d_gene: .
v_gene: TRBV11-1
abundance: .
j_gene: TRBJ2-3
CDR3aa: CASTRGNSGADTQYF
CDR3nt: TGTGCCAGCACCAGGGGGAATAGCGGAGCAGATACGCAGTATTTT

d_gene: TRBD1
v_gene: TRBV2
abundance: .
j_gene: TRBJ2-7
CDR3aa: CASRKLGTGTIYEQYF
CDR3nt: TGTGCCAGCCGAAAGTTGGGGACAGGGACGATCTACGAGCAGTACTTC

d_gene: .
v_gene: TRBV11-2
abundance: .
j_gene: TRBJ2-7
CDR3aa: CASGRAFYEQYF
CDR3nt: TGTGCCAGCGGCCGCGCCTTCTACGAGCAGTACTTC

d_gene: .
v_gene: TRBV5-8
abundance: once
j_gene: TRBJ1-4
CDR3aa: CASSLAGAANEKLFF
CDR3nt: TGTGCCAGCAGCTTGGCGGGGGCTGCTAATGAAAAACTGTTTTTT

d_gene: TRBD1
v_gene: TRBV7-6
abundance: .
j_gene: TRBJ1-2
CDR3aa: CASSLETGGYYGYTF
CDR3nt: TGTGCCAGCAGCTTGGAGACAGGGGGGTACTATGGCTACACCTTC

d_gene: TRBD2
v_gene: TRBV7-2
abundance: .
j_gene: TRBJ2-3
CDR3aa: CASSSSGDTQYF
CDR3nt: TGTGCCAGCAGCTCTAGCGGGGATACGCAGTATTTT

d_gene: .
v_gene: TRBV12-3/TRBV12-4
abundance: .
j_gene: TRBJ2-4
CDR3aa: CASSPGTDIQYF
CDR3nt: TGTGCCAGCAGTCCCGGGACCGACATTCAGTACTTC

d_gene: .
v_gene: TRBV3-1/TRBV3-2
abundance: .
j_gene: TRBJ1-5
CDR3aa: CASSQAGFRNQPQHF
CDR3nt: TGTGCCAGCAGCCAAGCAGGGTTCCGCAATCAGCCCCAGCATTTT

d_gene: .
v_gene: TRBV7-3
abundance: .
j_gene: TRBJ2-1
CDR3aa: CASSLTTYNEQFF
CDR3nt: TGTGCCAGCAGCCTGACAACCTACAATGAGCAGTTCTTC

d_gene: .
v_gene: TRBV4-1
abundance: few
j_gene: TRBJ2-7
CDR3aa: CASSLRDRYEQYF
CDR3nt: TGCGCCAGCAGCCTCCGGGACCGCTACGAGCAGTACTTC

d_gene: TRBD2
v_gene: TRBV7-7
abundance: .
j_gene: TRBJ2-5
CDR3aa: CASSLAGSGGGQETQYF
CDR3nt: TGTGCTAGCAGCTTAGCTGGGAGCGGGGGGGGTCAAGAGACCCAGTACTTC

d_gene: .
v_gene: TRBV7-2
abundance: .
j_gene: TRBJ2-5
CDR3aa: CASSPSDETQYF
CDR3nt: TGTGCCAGCAGCCCTTCAGATGAGACCCAGTACTTC

d_gene: TRBD2
v_gene: TRBV6-5
abundance: once
j_gene: TRBJ2-5
CDR3aa: CASSYREGETQYF
CDR3nt: TGTGCCAGCAGTTACCGGGAGGGGGAGACCCAGTACTTC

d_gene: TRBD2
v_gene: TRBV5-1
abundance: .
j_gene: TRBJ2-1
CDR3aa: CASSSGTSGIDEQFF
CDR3nt: TGCGCCAGCAGCTCAGGGACTAGCGGGATTGATGAGCAGTTCTTC

d_gene: .
v_gene: TRBV5-4
abundance: .
j_gene: TRBJ2-3
CDR3aa: CASSQAGTDTQYF
CDR3nt: TGTGCCAGCAGCCAAGCGGGCACAGATACGCAGTATTTT

d_gene: TRBD2
v_gene: TRBV4-3
abundance: .
j_gene: TRBJ2-2
CDR3aa: CASSQLLWRLAGTGELFF
CDR3nt: TGCGCCAGCAGCCAACTCCTATGGCGGCTAGCGGGAACCGGGGAGCTGTTTTTT

d_gene: TRBD2
v_gene: TRBV24-1
abundance: .
j_gene: TRBJ2-1
CDR3aa: CATSDSTSGSSGRYNEQFF
CDR3nt: TGTGCCACCAGTGATTCCACTAGCGGGAGTTCAGGGCGATACAATGAGCAGTTCTTC

d_gene: .
v_gene: TRBV4-3
abundance: .
j_gene: TRBJ2-7
CDR3aa: CASSQVFGGSSYEQYF
CDR3nt: TGCGCCAGCAGCCAAGTTTTCGGGGGAAGCTCCTACGAGCAGTACTTC

d_gene: TRBD2
v_gene: TRBV4-3
abundance: .
j_gene: TRBJ2-1
CDR3aa: CASSQPGLARSNEQFF
CDR3nt: TGCGCCAGCAGCCAACCGGGACTAGCGCGGAGCAATGAGCAGTTCTTC

d_gene: .
v_gene: TRBV5-1
abundance: .
j_gene: TRBJ1-2
CDR3aa: CASSLFSEPSGYGYTF
CDR3nt: TGCGCCAGCAGCTTGTTTTCAGAGCCTTCGGGGTATGGCTACACCTTC

d_gene: .
v_gene: TRBV4-2
abundance: .
j_gene: TRBJ2-7
CDR3aa: CASSQDWQGEQYF
CDR3nt: TGTGCCAGCAGCCAAGATTGGCAGGGGGAGCAGTACTTC

d_gene: .
v_gene: TRBV5-8
abundance: .
j_gene: TRBJ2-6
CDR3aa: CASSIWGANVLTF
CDR3nt: TGTGCCAGCAGCATATGGGGAGCCAACGTCCTGACTTTC

d_gene: TRBD2
v_gene: TRBV5-1
abundance: .
j_gene: TRBJ2-2
CDR3aa: CASSIRGTSGSGELFF
CDR3nt: TGCGCCAGCAGCATCCGAGGGACTAGCGGGAGCGGGGAGCTGTTTTTT